This TCR beta chain originates from a study of type 1 regulatory T cells. Study as a whole: T-allo10 is a Tr1-enriched, alloantigen-specific CD4 T cell product made in vitro.

This clonotype was seen more than once but under ten times. Its antigen remains unidentified. T-allo10 cells from the graft donor were described as anergic, host-alloantigen-specific, and alloantigen-specific suppressors. TCRdb reanalysed the reads using MiXCR and keeps one entry per CDR3 protein. The sample includes 20,000 to 30,000 distinct CDR3 sequences, 55% to 75% of them seen just once. Looked up from germline, CDR1 is MNHEY and CDR2 is SMNVEV (reference sequence). V was pared by 5 bases and J by 3 bases, with 20 bases between. The CDR3 runs to 17 residues. The specimen sequenced was cultured T cells, either the whole culture or a sorted T cell fraction (not recorded which). Sample subset: Tr1-enriched cell product generated in vitro against host alloantigens. The chain is built from TRBV27 and TRBJ1-5; D is possibly TRBD1 (5 bases). This clonotype was obtained from a human donor in good health. CDR3 sequence reads: CASSKLGTWGNNQPQHF. DNA of the CDR3: TGTGCCAGCAGTAAACTTGGGACCTGGGGGAACAATCAGCCCCAGCATTTT.